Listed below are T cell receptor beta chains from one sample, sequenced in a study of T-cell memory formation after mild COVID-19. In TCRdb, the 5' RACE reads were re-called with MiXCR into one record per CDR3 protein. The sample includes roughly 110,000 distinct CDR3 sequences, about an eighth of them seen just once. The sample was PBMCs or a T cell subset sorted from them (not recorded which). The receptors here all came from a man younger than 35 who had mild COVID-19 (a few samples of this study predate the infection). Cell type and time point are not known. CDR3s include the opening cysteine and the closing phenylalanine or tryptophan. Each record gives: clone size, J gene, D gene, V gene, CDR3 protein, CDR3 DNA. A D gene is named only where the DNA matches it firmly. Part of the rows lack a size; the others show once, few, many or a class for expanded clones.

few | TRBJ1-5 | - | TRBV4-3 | CASSPSTENSNQPQHF | TGCGCCAGCAGCCCCTCGACCGAGAATAGCAATCAGCCCCAGCATTTT
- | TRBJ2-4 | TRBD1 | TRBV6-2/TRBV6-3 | CASTLRQGPLMGKNIQYF | TGTGCCAGCACCCTTCGACAGGGCCCGCTGATGGGCAAAAACATTCAGTACTTC
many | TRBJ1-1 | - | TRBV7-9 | CASSVGNTEAFF | TGTGCCAGCAGCGTAGGGAACACTGAAGCTTTCTTT
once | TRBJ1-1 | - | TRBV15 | CATSRGMNTEAFF | TGTGCCACCAGCAGAGGGATGAACACTGAAGCTTTCTTT
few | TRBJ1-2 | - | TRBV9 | CASSVEMRSNYGYTF | TGTGCCAGCAGCGTAGAGATGAGATCTAACTATGGCTACACCTTC
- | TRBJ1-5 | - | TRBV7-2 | CASSLALMWNQPQHF | TGTGCCAGCAGCTTAGCGTTAATGTGGAATCAGCCCCAGCATTTT
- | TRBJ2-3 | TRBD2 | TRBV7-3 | CASSSLSGKVTDTQYF | TGTGCCAGCAGCTCCCTTAGCGGGAAAGTCACAGATACGCAGTATTTT
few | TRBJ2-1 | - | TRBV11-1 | CASSLKHREAYNEQFF | TGTGCCAGCAGCCTAAAACACAGGGAGGCCTACAATGAGCAGTTCTTC
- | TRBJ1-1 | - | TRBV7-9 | CASSAGQRAFF | TGTGCCAGCAGCGCCGGACAGAGGGCTTTCTTT
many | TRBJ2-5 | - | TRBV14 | CASSQGWDQETQYF | TGTGCCAGCAGCCAGGGTTGGGACCAAGAGACCCAGTACTTC
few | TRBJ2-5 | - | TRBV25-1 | CASSGPIQETQYF | TGTGCCAGCAGTGGACCAATCCAAGAGACCCAGTACTTC
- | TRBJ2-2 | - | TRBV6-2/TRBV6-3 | CASTPPGGLTGELFF | TGTGCCAGCACCCCCCCCGGGGGTCTCACCGGGGAGCTGTTTTTT
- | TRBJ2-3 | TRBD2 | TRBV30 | CAWSWRGGGREYF | TGTGCCTGGAGTTGGCGGGGGGGCGGTCGGGAATATTTT
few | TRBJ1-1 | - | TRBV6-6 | CASSYGSTEAFF | TGTGCCAGCAGTTACGGCAGCACTGAAGCTTTCTTT
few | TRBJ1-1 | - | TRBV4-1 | CASSPPVPMGPEAFF | TGCGCCAGCAGCCCGCCGGTACCTATGGGCCCTGAAGCTTTCTTT
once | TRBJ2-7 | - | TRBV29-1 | CSVGNGYYEQYF | TGCAGCGTTGGAAACGGGTACTACGAGCAGTACTTC
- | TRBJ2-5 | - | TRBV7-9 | CASSPIETGGETQYF | TGTGCCAGCTCTCCTATTGAGACAGGCGGGGAGACCCAGTACTTC
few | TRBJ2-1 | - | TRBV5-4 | CASSFGVSSYNEQFF | TGTGCCAGCAGCTTCGGGGTTAGCTCCTACAATGAGCAGTTCTTC
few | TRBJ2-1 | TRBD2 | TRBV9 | CASSVGGGPNNEQFF | TGTGCCAGCAGCGTAGGCGGGGGGCCAAACAATGAGCAGTTCTTC
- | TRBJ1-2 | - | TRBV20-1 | CSAQGQGDGYTF | TGCAGTGCCCAGGGGCAGGGTGACGGCTACACCTTC
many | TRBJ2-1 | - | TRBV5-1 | CASSLGYEQFF | TGCGCCAGCAGCTTGGGGTATGAGCAGTTCTTC
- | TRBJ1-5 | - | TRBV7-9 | CASSSPTQLPQPQHF | TGTGCCAGCAGCTCCCCGACTCAACTGCCTCAGCCCCAGCATTTT
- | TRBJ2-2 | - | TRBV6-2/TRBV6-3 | CASSYTKQGTGELFF | TGTGCCAGCAGTTACACTAAGCAGGGCACCGGGGAGCTGTTTTTT
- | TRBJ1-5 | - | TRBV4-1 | CASSQESGFQPQHF | TGCGCCAGCAGCCAAGAAAGCGGTTTTCAGCCCCAGCATTTT
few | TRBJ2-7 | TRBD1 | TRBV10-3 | CAIRIFTGVSSYEQYF | TGTGCCATCAGGATCTTTACAGGGGTCAGCTCCTACGAGCAGTACTTC
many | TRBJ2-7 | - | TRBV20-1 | CSARLPSGVEQYF | TGCAGTGCTAGATTACCTTCAGGGGTCGAGCAGTACTTC
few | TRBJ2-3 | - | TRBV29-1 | CSVTQTRIDTQYF | TGCAGCGTTACCCAAACTAGGATTGATACGCAGTATTTT
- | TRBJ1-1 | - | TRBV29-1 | CSVPRDGPSMNTEAFF | TGCAGCGTTCCCCGGGACGGCCCCTCCATGAACACTGAAGCTTTCTTT
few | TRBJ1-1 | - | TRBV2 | CAREGYGAEAFF | TGTGCCAGAGAGGGGTACGGGGCTGAAGCTTTCTTT
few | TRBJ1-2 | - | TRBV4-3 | CASSQGGRGHGYTF | TGCGCCAGCAGCCAAGGTGGCAGGGGCCATGGCTACACCTTC
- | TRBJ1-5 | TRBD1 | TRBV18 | CASSPVGGDGQPQHF | TGTGCCAGCTCACCAGTAGGGGGCGACGGTCAGCCCCAGCATTTT
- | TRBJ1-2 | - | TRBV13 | CASSWTGYDGYTF | TGTGCCAGCAGTTGGACGGGTTACGATGGCTACACCTTC
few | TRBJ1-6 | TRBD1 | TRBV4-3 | CASSHDGTGGSPLHF | TGCGCCAGCAGCCACGATGGGACAGGCGGGTCACCCCTCCACTTT
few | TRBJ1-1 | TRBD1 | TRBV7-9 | CASSTRQGRDTEAFF | TGTGCCAGCAGCACAAGACAGGGGAGAGACACTGAAGCTTTCTTT
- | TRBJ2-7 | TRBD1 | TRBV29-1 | CSVKDRDGAPPHEQYF | TGCAGCGTTAAGGACAGGGACGGTGCTCCCCCCCACGAGCAGTACTTC
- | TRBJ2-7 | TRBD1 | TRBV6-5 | CASSYYTGGTGVYEQYF | TGTGCCAGCAGTTACTATACAGGGGGTACGGGCGTCTACGAGCAGTACTTC
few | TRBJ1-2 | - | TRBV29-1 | CSAQVPVNTGYTF | TGCAGCGCCCAGGTCCCTGTTAACACGGGCTACACCTTC
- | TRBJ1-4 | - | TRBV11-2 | CASSLRATNEKLFF | TGTGCCAGCAGCTTACGGGCAACTAATGAAAAACTGTTTTTT
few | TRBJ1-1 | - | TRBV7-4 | CASSPGGRGNTEAFF | TGTGCCAGCAGCCCTGGGGGCAGGGGGAACACTGAAGCTTTCTTT
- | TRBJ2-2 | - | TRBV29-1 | CSVEHRAGTGELFF | TGCAGCGTTGAACACAGGGCAGGCACCGGGGAGCTGTTTTTT
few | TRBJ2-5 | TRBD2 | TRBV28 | CASSFFAGEEETQYF | TGTGCCAGCAGTTTCTTCGCGGGGGAGGAAGAGACCCAGTACTTC
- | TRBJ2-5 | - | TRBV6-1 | CASSEIGSQETQYF | TGTGCCAGCAGCGAAATTGGCAGCCAAGAGACCCAGTACTTC
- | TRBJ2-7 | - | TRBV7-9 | CASSLAATGFHEQYF | TGTGCCAGCAGCTTAGCCGCAACAGGGTTCCACGAGCAGTACTTC
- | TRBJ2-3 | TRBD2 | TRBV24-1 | CATSGLAEDTDTQYF | TGTGCCACCAGTGGACTAGCCGAAGACACAGATACGCAGTATTTT
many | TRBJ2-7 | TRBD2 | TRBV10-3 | CAISEWGGGPHEQYF | TGTGCCATCAGTGAGTGGGGCGGGGGGCCGCACGAGCAGTACTTC
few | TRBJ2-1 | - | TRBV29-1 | CSGVRTDRAYNEQFF | TGCAGCGGAGTCAGGACAGACCGGGCCTACAATGAGCAGTTCTTC